These T cell receptor beta chains were read from a single sample in a study of blood T cell repertoires in COVID-19. Libraries were prepared by immunoSEQ multiplex PCR; TCRdb keeps only in-frame clonotypes and omits some of them. The table lists about 110,000 clones, approximately 82% of them singletons. Material: peripheral blood. The source is a woman in her 70s with acute or convalescent COVID-19. The conserved cysteine and the conserved F or W are not part of the CDR3 here.

CDR3aa,v_gene
ASSEIGTGKNHNEQF,TRBV10-2
ATRGDKETQY,TRBV24-1
ATSTGQSYGYT,TRBV15
ASSEETAIYEQY,TRBV10-2
ASSCIAAAEVAQY,TRBV27
ASSLGRGSNQPQH,TRBV7-2
SALQETQY,TRBV20-1
ASSFGQGEEKLF,TRBV19
ASSLLGGGGTGELF,TRBV7-2
ASSNRGRGYNEQF,TRBV6-5
ASSVTGLPYNEQF,TRBV9
ASSYSLTDTQY,TRBV7-6
ASRPLAGRTDTQY,TRBV13
ASSQAAGGGAADTQY,TRBV4-1
ASSKGGFDTEAF,TRBV21-1
ASSRQVTRDQPQH,TRBV6-5